This T cell receptor beta chain was recorded in a study of early T cells in non-severe SARS-CoV-2 infection. V lost 2 bases and J lost 0, with 17 bases in between. The V gene's germline CDR1 is MNHEY and CDR2 SVGEGT. This CDR3 comprises 18 residues. This clonotype was seen repeatedly, ten times or more. TCRdb ran MiXCR on the 5' RACE reads and lists one entry per CDR3 protein. The data contain 20,000 to 25,000 distinct CDR3 sequences, around 5.2% of them seen just once; the ten biggest clones take up 9.5% to 12%. This receptor was identified in an adult who was a healthcare worker with PCR-confirmed SARS-CoV-2 infection or an uninfected control (not recorded which). The V call is TRBV6-2 or TRBV6-3, the J call TRBJ1-5; D uncertain. The sequenced sample consisted of whole blood. The CDR3 is CASSYEAAIFNSNQPQHF. The CDR3 DNA is TGTGCCAGCAGTTACGAGGCAGCAATATTTAATAGCAATCAGCCCCAGCATTTT.